These 17 T cell receptor beta chains originate from one sample sequenced in a study of blood T cells in healthy people across ages (dated by TCRdb to between 2014 and 2016). Library generation was performed with 5' RACE. TCRdb lists the instrument as Illumina HiSeq 2500. A second PCR of about 6 to 11 cycles was run with a J-beta primer mix and a sample-barcoded 5' primer. In-frame beta chains were kept once TCRdb had trimmed the public reads at Q25 with fastp and called clones with MiXCR. Each entry is one CDR3 protein sequence, shown with its most common DNA and genes. The sample data list around 650,000 distinct CDR3 sequences, and roughly 43% of these were observed just once. The top ten clones comprise approximately 31% of the sample. The sample consisted of blood. The receptors were sampled from an elderly man in good health.

The V and J genes are TRBV27 and TRBJ1-5; no firm D call. The germline V gene encodes CDR1 MNHEY and CDR2 SMNVEV (reference sequence). CDR3 length: 15 amino acids. Trimming removed 4 bases at V and 2 bases at J, with 12 bases between. DNA of the CDR3: TGTGCCAGCAGTTCCCCGGGCTGGGGCAATCAGCCCCAGCATTTT. It translates to CASSSPGWGNQPQHF.

This chain's CDR3 is CASSPGRLAYEQYF. The DNA of the CDR3 is TGTGCCAGCAGCCCGGGACGGTTAGCCTACGAGCAGTACTTC. This rearrangement joins TRBV27 to TRBJ2-4; D is perhaps TRBD1 or TRBD2 (5 bases each). The J call may be incorrect, as the DNA end agrees better with TRBJ2-7. Germline V CDR1 and CDR2: MNHEY, SMNVEV (reference sequence). This CDR3 has 14 residues.

This clonotype turned up a few times. CDR3 bases: TGTGCCAGCAGTTTCCATCCCGCCCTGAACACTGAAGCTTTCTTT. This translates into CASSFHPALNTEAFF. The rearrangement joins TRBV6-5 to TRBJ1-1; D gene unclear. Germline CDR1 MNHEY, CDR2 SVGAGI. V lost 4 bases to trimming and J lost 0 bases, with 12 bases between them. The CDR3 has 15 amino acids.

The CDR3 nucleotides read TGTGCCAGCAGCTTCGGCGACAGGGTCGGCATTCAGTACTTC. It codes for CASSFGDRVGIQYF. The chain carries TRBV7-2 and TRBJ2-4; 7 bases map to TRBD1. Trimming at V came to 3 bases and at J to 9 bases, leaving 8 bases not matched to a gene. Germline loops: CDR1 SGHTA, CDR2 FQGNSA. The CDR3 runs 14 residues.

The genes are TRBV7-2 and TRBJ2-1; tentative D call: TRBD2 (5 bases). Germline CDR1 and CDR2: SGHTA and FQGNSA. This CDR3 has 14 amino acids. Deletions cut 7 bases from V and 5 bases from J, with 15 bases between. The CDR3 here is CASTITAGHNEQFF. The CDR3 DNA reads as TGTGCCAGCACCATCACTGCGGGTCACAATGAGCAGTTCTTC.

This clonotype was picked up a small number of times. The J gene is TRBJ2-7, the V gene TRBV5-1; 12 bases agree with TRBD2. Losses at the gene ends were 2 bases for V and 0 bases for J; bases not matched to a gene: 9. The CDR3 is 18 amino acids. Germline values: CDR1 SGHRS, CDR2 YFSETQ. Written as DNA, the CDR3 is TGCGCCAGCAGCTTTTCTACTAGCGGGAGGTCCAACTCCTACGAGCAGTACTTC. Amino acid sequence: CASSFSTSGRSNSYEQYF.

This clonotype was seen more than once but under ten times. The J gene is TRBJ2-1, the V gene TRBV7-9; 7 bases fit TRBD2. Trimming cost V 3 bases and J 6 bases; bases outside gene matches: 5. Looked up from germline, CDR1 is SEHNR and CDR2 is FQNEAQ (reference sequence). The CDR3 has 14 amino acids. This CDR3 is CASSFLGGFNEQFF. CDR3 in DNA: TGTGCCAGCAGCTTCCTGGGGGGGTTCAATGAGCAGTTCTTC.

This clonotype was detected ten times or more. The genes are TRBV6-2 or TRBV6-3 and TRBJ2-3; the D is unclear. Trimming cost V 2 bases and J 0 bases, with 9 bases left between them. This CDR3 is 15 amino acids long. In germline, CDR1 is MNHEY, CDR2 SVGEGT. DNA of the CDR3: TGTGCCAGCAGTTACACTGGAACTAGCACAGATACGCAGTATTTT. This codes for CASSYTGTSTDTQYF.

The CDR3 DNA follows: TGTGCCAGCAGCTTAGTAAGCGGGACAGGGAACACTGAAGCTTTCTTT. Amino acid sequence: CASSLVSGTGNTEAFF. The chain uses TRBV7-2 and TRBJ1-1; 8 nucleotides agree with TRBD1. The junction had 5 bases not matched to a gene; V was cut back by 1 base and J by 1 base. The CDR3 runs to 16 residues. In germline, CDR1 is SGHTA, CDR2 FQGNSA.

V gene TRBV2 combines with J gene TRBJ1-5, with 9 bases identical to TRBD1. V lost 4 bases and J lost 9; bases outside the gene matches: 13. Per germline, CDR1 SNHLY and CDR2 FYNNEI. This CDR3 spans 16 amino acids. DNA for the CDR3: TGTGCCAGCAGTGCACAACCGGGACAGGGTATAGGGCCCCAGCATTTT. Translation gives CASSAQPGQGIGPQHF. Full variable domain (rest looked up from reference TRBV2 and TRBJ1-5): EPEVTQTPSHQVTQMGQEVILRCVPISNHLYFYWYRQILGQKVEFLVSFYNNEISEKSEIFDDQFSVERPDGSNFTLKIRSTKLEDSAMYFCASSAQPGQGIGPQHFGDGTRLSIL.

This chain joins TRBV20-1 and TRBJ2-1, with 10 bases matching TRBD2. V dropped 6 bases and J dropped 0; count of bases not matched to a gene: 8. Germline V CDR1 and CDR2: DFQATT, SNEGSKA (reference sequence). The CDR3 is 16 residues long. Written as DNA, the CDR3 is TGCAGTGCCCTTGGTAGCGGGAGGTTCTCCTACAATGAGCAGTTCTTC. This codes for CSALGSGRFSYNEQFF.

The count of this clonotype is one. This chain joins TRBV6-1 and TRBJ2-7, with TRBD2 identical over 9 bases. J gave up 1 base and V 2 bases, and 9 bases lay outside the gene matches. The germline CDR1 and CDR2 sequences are MNHNS and SASEGT. The CDR3 loop spans 17 amino acids. The DNA of the CDR3 is TGTGCCAGCAGTGAAAATGGCGGGGGGGTAATTTCCTACGAGCAGTACTTC. Its protein product is CASSENGGGVISYEQYF.

The chain couples TRBV7-8 to TRBJ2-1; possibly TRBD1 or TRBD2 for D (6 bases each). CDR1 SGHVS and CDR2 FQNEAQ come from the germline V gene. The CDR3 totals 16 residues. V was shortened by 5 bases and J by 5 bases, with 19 bases between the two germline ends. The CDR3 here is CASSPRPQGGNNEQFF. DNA for the CDR3: TGTGCCAGCAGCCCTAGACCCCAAGGGGGGAACAATGAGCAGTTCTTC.

This chain joins TRBV30 and TRBJ2-5, with 7 bases aligning to TRBD2. This CDR3 has 11 residues. The ends lost 8 bases at V and 5 bases at J; junction bases unmatched: 5. Germline CDR1 is GTSNPN and CDR2 is SVGIG (reference sequence). The CDR3 DNA is TGTGCCGTGGACGGGGGGGAGACCCAGTACTTC. Translated: CAVDGGETQYF.

The genes are TRBV7-2 and TRBJ2-3; the match to TRBD2 covers 7 bases. The V gene end was trimmed by 7 bases and the J gene end by 4 bases; junction bases not matched to a gene: 8. The CDR3 has 14 amino acids. Germline V lookup: CDR1 SGHTA, CDR2 FQGNSA. For the CDR3, the DNA is TGTGCCAGCATCAAGGGCGGGAGTGCAGATACGCAGTATTTT. It codes for CASIKGGSADTQYF.

This chain links TRBV24-1 with TRBJ2-5; perhaps TRBD1 as D (5 bases). Germline assignment: CDR1 KGHDR and CDR2 SFDVKD. V was trimmed by 4 bases and J by 11 bases, leaving 16 bases between them. The CDR3 length is 13 residues. CDR3 sequence: CATSDQQVGEQYF. CDR3 bases: TGTGCCACCAGTGACCAACAGGTGGGTGAGCAGTACTTC.

The V call is TRBV4-3, the J call TRBJ2-5; perhaps TRBD2 as D (6 bases). The germline V gene encodes CDR1 LGHNA and CDR2 YSLEER. The CDR3 contains 14 residues. V was clipped by 1 base and J by 11 bases, with 17 bases between them. The CDR3 region is CASSQGEEFNEQYF. CDR3 coding DNA: TGCGCCAGCAGCCAAGGGGAGGAATTCAATGAGCAGTACTTC.